Following are 9 T cell receptor beta chains from one sample sequenced in a study of regulatory T cells in long-lasting Graves disease. Construction of TCR beta libraries relied on iRepertoire HTBI primers and on Arm-PCR targeting CDR3 regions. TCRdb passed the multiplex PCR reads through MiXCR, listing each CDR3 protein once. The sample carries about 620,000 distinct CDR3 sequences, roughly 15% recorded once. Time point described: newly diagnosed GD, antithyroid drugs for less than 3 months. From PBMCs, RNA was extracted and then used to make the TCR library. These records were also assigned to another study, of T cells in Graves' hyperthyroidism and ophthalmopathy.

The starting material was peripheral blood mononuclear cells (PBMCs), obtained at new diagnosis, from a patient treated with antithyroid drugs. The receptors shown here come from a woman younger than 45 with Graves disease.

This chain joins TRBV3-1 and TRBJ1-1; D is uncertain. Germline lookup yields CDR1 LGHDT and CDR2 YNNKEL (reference sequence). This CDR3 is built from 14 residues. Trimming removed 3 bases from V and 6 bases from J, with 14 bases in between. CDR3 region: CASSHLATQAEAFF. The CDR3 DNA sequence: TGTGCCAGCAGCCACCTAGCCACCCAGGCTGAAGCTTTCTTT.

This clonotype was counted many times. The chain employs TRBV2 and TRBJ1-1, with TRBD1 as a possible D gene (6 bases). CDR1 and CDR2 (germline): SNHLY, FYNNEI. V lost 11 bases and J lost 0, with 16 bases in between. The CDR3 spans 14 residues. CDR3 nucleotides: TGTGCCTTTCAGGGGACATACATGAACACTGAAGCTTTCTTT. Translation gives CAFQGTYMNTEAFF.

This clonotype has ten or more counts. This rearrangement joins TRBV28 to TRBJ1-2, with a possible D match to TRBD1 (6 bases). The CDR3 sequence is 13 residues long. Germline V gene sequence: CDR1 MDHEN, CDR2 SYDVKM. Trimming removed 7 bases at V and 3 bases at J, with 12 bases between. The CDR3 reads CASNRVGDYGYTF. In DNA, the CDR3 is TGTGCCAGCAACAGGGTAGGCGACTATGGCTACACCTTC.

CDR3 DNA sequence: TGCAGTGCTCCGGTGACAGGGGGTGCCAATGAGCAGTTCTTC. Encoded protein: CSAPVTGGANEQFF. This chain connects TRBV20-1 to TRBJ2-1; 9 positions agree with TRBD1. The CDR3 is 14 amino acids. Germline V gives CDR1 DFQATT, CDR2 SNEGSKA (reference sequence). The trim removed 5 bases at V and 6 bases at J, leaving 8 bases unmatched.

The J gene is TRBJ2-1, the V gene TRBV11-3, with D unresolved. V lost 4 bases and J 6 bases, leaving 10 bases between the germline ends. CDR1 and CDR2 from the germline V gene are SGHNT and YENEEA. The CDR3 totals 13 residues. The CDR3 reads CASSSGEVNEQFF. Written as DNA, the CDR3 is TGTGCCAGCAGCTCCGGAGAAGTCAATGAGCAGTTCTTC.

This clonotype was picked up many times. The gene calls are TRBV29-1 and TRBJ2-5; no clear D. The germline gives CDR1 SQVTM, CDR2 ANQGSEA. V shed 6 bases and J shed 5 bases, with 13 bases lying between them. This CDR3 spans 12 amino acids. The CDR3 region has the DNA TGCAGCGTCCGGACGATGGTTGAGACCCAGTACTTC. Encoded protein: CSVRTMVETQYF.

This clonotype was detected many times. This chain uses TRBV12-3 or TRBV12-4 with TRBJ1-6; unclear D gene. The CDR3 runs 12 residues. Deletions cut 0 bases from V and 8 bases from J, with 2 bases between. CDR3 in DNA: TGTGCCAGCAGTTTAGCTTATTCACCCCTCCACTTT. Protein product: CASSLAYSPLHF.

This clonotype was seen many times. The rearrangement joins TRBV6-5 to TRBJ1-5; D perhaps matches TRBD1 (5 bases). CDR1 and CDR2 from the germline V gene are MNHEY and SVGAGI. The CDR3 length is 17 residues. V was clipped by 4 bases and J by 2 bases, with 18 bases between them. The CDR3 DNA is TGTGCCAGCAGTTCTGGTGGGAAGGGGATGCGCAATCAGCCCCAGCATTTT. It codes for CASSSGGKGMRNQPQHF.

The chain links TRBV28 to TRBJ2-7; 12 bases match TRBD2. CDR1 and CDR2 from the germline V gene are MDHEN and SYDVKM. V was pared by 8 bases and J by 5 bases, with 13 bases of the junction left unmatched. This CDR3 is built from 16 residues. In DNA form, the CDR3 reads TGTGCCAGCGGAAATGCGGGGCTAGCGGGAGGGCACGAGCAGTACTTC. Residues: CASGNAGLAGGHEQYF. The full variable domain, rest sourced from reference TRBV28 and TRBJ2-7, is DVKVTQSSRYLVKRTGEKVFLECVQDMDHENMFWYRQDPGLGLRLIYFSYDVKMKEKGDIPEGYSVSREKKERFSLILESASTNQTSMYLCASGNAGLAGGHEQYFGPGTRLTVT.